These 13 T cell receptor beta chains were all obtained from the same sample, sequenced in a study of OX40 agonist ivuxolimab in advanced cancers. Profiled with immunoSEQ multiplex PCR; TCRdb holds only in-frame clones, not every one. The sample includes 70,000 to 85,000 clones, around 87% of them seen just once. Specimen: CD4+ or CD8+ T cells sorted from blood, collected in a trial of the OX40 agonist ivuxolimab. The receptors originated from an adult with an advanced solid tumor such as melanoma, head and neck, liver or kidney cancer.

The chain combines TRBV7-2 with TRBJ2-7, with 11 bases lining up with TRBD1. Trimming took 3 bases from V and 3 from J; bases not matched to a gene: 4. The CDR3 loop spans 15 amino acids. Germline CDR1 is SGHTA and CDR2 is FQGNSA. CDR3 region: CASSFSGTGGYEQYF. For the CDR3, the DNA is TGTGCCAGCAGCTTTTCCGGGACAGGGGGCTACGAGCAGTACTTC. Full variable domain (missing parts from reference TRBV7-2 and TRBJ2-7): GAGVSQSPSNKVTEKGKDVELRCDPISGHTALYWYRQSLGQGLEFLIYFQGNSAPDKSGLPSDRFSAERTGGSVSTLTIQRTQQEDSAVYLCASSFSGTGGYEQYFGPGTRLTVT.

This chain joins TRBV2 and TRBJ1-2, with D possibly TRBD1 on 5 matching bases. V lost 4 bases and J lost 1, with 10 bases in between. CDR3 length: 14 residues. Per the germline V gene, CDR1 is SNHLY and CDR2 is FYNNEI. The CDR3 DNA is TGTGCCAGCAGTGTCCGCCAGGGTAACTATGGCTACACCTTC. Its translation: CASSVRQGNYGYTF.

V is TRBV4-3 and J is TRBJ2-2, with D unresolved. Germline CDR1 reads LGHNA; CDR2 reads YSLEER. Trimming pared 4 bases from V and 2 bases from J, leaving 8 bases between. The CDR3 loop spans 14 amino acids. The CDR3 DNA follows: TGCGCCAGCAGCCTCATCCCAAACACCGGGGAGCTGTTTTTT. Translation gives CASSLIPNTGELFF.

The chain carries TRBV11-1 and TRBJ1-3; 7 nucleotides match TRBD1. With 5 bases clipped from V and 0 bases from J, the junction kept 7 bases outside the gene matches. Per the germline V gene, CDR1 is SGHAT and CDR2 is FQDESV (reference sequence). The CDR3 runs to 16 residues. The CDR3 loop reads CASSIGDRFSGNTIYF. The CDR3 DNA sequence: TGTGCCAGCAGCATCGGGGACAGATTCTCTGGAAACACCATATATTTT.

The V gene is TRBV11-2, the J gene TRBJ2-1; TRBD2 aligns across 13 bases. The length of the CDR3 is 15 residues. Germline assignment: CDR1 SGHAT and CDR2 FQNNGV. V shed 5 bases, J shed 5 bases, and the junction held 3 bases outside the gene matches. CDR3: CASSPGTSGNNEQFF. CDR3 DNA sequence: TGTGCCAGCAGCCCGGGGACTAGCGGGAACAATGAGCAGTTCTTC.

The V gene is TRBV28, the J gene TRBJ2-5, with a possible D match to TRBD1 (6 bases). The J call is uncertain, as TRBJ2-7 better fits the DNA end. The CDR3 is made up of 14 amino acids. Germline V lookup: CDR1 MDHEN, CDR2 SYDVKM. CDR3: CASRPGTPTYEQYF. The CDR3 region has the DNA TGTGCCAGCAGACCCGGGACACCAACCTACGAGCAGTACTTC.

The chain carries TRBV19 and TRBJ2-5; TRBD1 agrees at 8 bases. This CDR3 contains 11 residues. The V gene end was trimmed by 8 bases and the J gene end by 6 bases; junction bases not matched to a gene: 2. Per germline, CDR1 LNHDA and CDR2 SQIVND (reference sequence). CDR3 residues: CASGQGQTQYF. CDR3 sequence (DNA): TGTGCCAGTGGACAGGGACAGACCCAGTACTTC.

The rearrangement uses TRBV18 and TRBJ1-6; 8 bases align to TRBD1. The trim removed 4 bases at V and 2 bases at J, leaving 7 bases unmatched. CDR1 is KGHSH and CDR2 is LQKENI in the germline V gene. The CDR3 extends over 17 amino acids. This CDR3 is CASSQSTGGPYNSPLHF. In DNA form, the CDR3 reads TGTGCCAGCTCACAATCAACAGGGGGGCCCTATAATTCACCCCTCCACTTT.

The sample holds a few counts of this clone. V usage is TRBV9 and J usage is TRBJ2-7; D not certain. Between the trimmed V and J ends, which lost 0 bases and 2 bases, there was a span of 9 bases. Germline V gene data show CDR1 as SGDLS and CDR2 as YYNGEE. The CDR3 covers 14 residues. Here the CDR3 reads CASSVGNMAYEQYF. The CDR3 DNA reads TGTGCCAGCAGCGTAGGTAATATGGCCTACGAGCAGTACTTC.

The chain joins TRBV2 to TRBJ1-6, with a weak D call TRBD1 (6 bases). Per germline, CDR1 SNHLY and CDR2 FYNNEI. V dropped 6 bases and J dropped 8 bases, with 17 bases sitting between them. The CDR3 totals 15 residues. The CDR3 sequence is CASRGDTRSDSPLHF. Written as DNA, the CDR3 is TGTGCCAGCAGGGGGGACACCCGCAGCGATTCACCCCTCCACTTT.

This clone turned up a few times. The rearrangement joins TRBV27 to TRBJ1-1; 7 bases match TRBD1. CDR3 length equals 15 residues. In germline, CDR1 is MNHEY, CDR2 SMNVEV (reference sequence). The V and J ends lost 7 bases and 0 bases, in that order; junction bases with no gene match: 8. The CDR3 nucleotides read TGTGCCAGCAAGGGGAGAAGGGGGCTGAACACTGAAGCTTTCTTT. This translates into CASKGRRGLNTEAFF.

This clone was detected a few times. V is TRBV28 and J is TRBJ2-2; TRBD2 aligns across 9 bases. From germline, CDR1 is MDHEN and CDR2 SYDVKM. With V trimmed by 5 bases and J by 5 bases, 6 bases remained unmatched. CDR3 length: 15 amino acids. The CDR3 DNA reads as TGTGCCAGCAGTCCGACTAGCGGCTTTACCGGGGAGCTGTTTTTT. Protein: CASSPTSGFTGELFF.

V is TRBV19 and J is TRBJ2-7; 7 positions agree with TRBD1. There are 15 residues in the CDR3. Per germline, CDR1 LNHDA and CDR2 SQIVND (reference sequence). J lost 3 bases, V lost 3 bases, and 8 bases had no gene match. CDR3 residues: CASSIDLGQNYEQYF. The DNA for the CDR3 is TGTGCCAGTAGTATTGATTTGGGACAGAACTACGAGCAGTACTTC.